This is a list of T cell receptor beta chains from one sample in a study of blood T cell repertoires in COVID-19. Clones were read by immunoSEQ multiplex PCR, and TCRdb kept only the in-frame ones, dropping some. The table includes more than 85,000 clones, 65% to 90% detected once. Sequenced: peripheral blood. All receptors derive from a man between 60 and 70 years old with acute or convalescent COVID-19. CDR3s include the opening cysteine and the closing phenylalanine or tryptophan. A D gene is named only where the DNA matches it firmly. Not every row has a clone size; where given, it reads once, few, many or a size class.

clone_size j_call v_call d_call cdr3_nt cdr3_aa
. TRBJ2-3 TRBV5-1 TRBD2 TGCGCCAGCAGCGATGGACTAGTCATCCCGGATACGCAGTATTTT CASSDGLVIPDTQYF
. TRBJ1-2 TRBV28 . TGTGCCAGCAACCTACAGGGAAGTGGGAATCGCTACACCTTC CASNLQGSGNRYTF
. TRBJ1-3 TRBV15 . TGTGCCACCAGCAGAGAGACAGCCAGCTCTGGAAACACCATATATTTT CATSRETASSGNTIYF
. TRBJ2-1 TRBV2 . TGTGCCAGCAGAGCAGGGGTCTCCTACAATGAGCAGTTCTTC CASRAGVSYNEQFF
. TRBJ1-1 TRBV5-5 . TGTGCCAGCAGCCTGACAGACTTTGAAGCTTTCTTT CASSLTDFEAFF
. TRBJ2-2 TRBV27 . TGTGCCAGCAGACACCTTCGGGCGAACACCGGGGAGCTGTTTTTT CASRHLRANTGELFF
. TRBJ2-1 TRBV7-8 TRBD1 TGTGCCAGCAGCTTAAAGGACAGGGCTGAGCAGTTCTTC CASSLKDRAEQFF
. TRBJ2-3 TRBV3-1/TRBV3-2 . TGTGCCACCTCATGGAGTACTGGCGGCGGAGATACGCAGTATTTT CATSWSTGGGDTQYF
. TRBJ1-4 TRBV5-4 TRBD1 TGTGCCAGCAGCTTGCAGGGGGCGAAAGAAAAACTGTTTTTT CASSLQGAKEKLFF
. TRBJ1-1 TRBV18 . TGTGCCAGCTCAGAAACAGCTGCCACTTTGAACACTGAAGCTTTCTTT CASSETAATLNTEAFF
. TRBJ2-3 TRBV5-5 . TGTGCCAGCAGCAGACAGGATACGGGAGATACGCAGTATTTT CASSRQDTGDTQYF
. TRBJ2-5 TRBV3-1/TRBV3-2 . TGTGCCAGCAGCCAAAGAGATGGAGGGGGCTTCGAGACCCAGTACTTC CASSQRDGGGFETQYF
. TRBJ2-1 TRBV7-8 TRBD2 TGTGCCAGCAGCTCAAGGACTAGCGGGGGGGCACGGGAGCAGTTCTTC CASSSRTSGGAREQFF
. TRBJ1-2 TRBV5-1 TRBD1 TGCGCCAGCAGCTCCCAAGGGGGGACAGGGGAAAGGACAGCTAACTATGGCTACACCTTC CASSSQGGTGERTANYGYTF
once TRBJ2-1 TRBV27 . TGTGCCAGCAGTTTATGGGGGCAATCTACAACAGGGCCCAATGAGCAGTTCTTC CASSLWGQSTTGPNEQFF
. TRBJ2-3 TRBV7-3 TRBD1 TGTGCCAGCAGCCCCGGGACAGGGACAGATACGCAGTATTTT CASSPGTGTDTQYF
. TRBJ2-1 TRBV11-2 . TGTGCCAGCAGCCCCCAGCAGGGCGGAAGTGAGCAGTTCTTC CASSPQQGGSEQFF
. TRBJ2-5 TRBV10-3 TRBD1 TGTGCCATCTCCTCCCCGGGACAGGGACGGATCAGGGAGACCCAGTACTTC CAISSPGQGRIRETQYF
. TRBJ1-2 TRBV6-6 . TGTGCCAGCAGAACAGGAAAAGGCTATGGCTACACCTTC CASRTGKGYGYTF
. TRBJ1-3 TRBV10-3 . TGTGCCATCAGTGACTCTCTGGGGCGGGGGGGGCCTGGAAACACCATATATTTT CAISDSLGRGGPGNTIYF
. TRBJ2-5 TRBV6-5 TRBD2 TGTGCCAGCAGTTACCAGGCGGGGGGCCGCCAAGAGACCCAGTACTTC CASSYQAGGRQETQYF
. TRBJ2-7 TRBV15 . TGTGCCACCAGCAGAGAGGATGGGGGCCCCGAGCAGTACTTC CATSREDGGPEQYF
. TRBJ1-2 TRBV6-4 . TGTGCCAGCAGTCGGACTCCCTGGGATGGCTACACCTTC CASSRTPWDGYTF
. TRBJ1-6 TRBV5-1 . TGCGCCAGCAAACCATCTCCGGGGTCCCATAATTCACCCCTCCACTTT CASKPSPGSHNSPLHF
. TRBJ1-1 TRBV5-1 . TGCGCCAGCAGCTTGAAGGCAGGGAGGGACACTGAAGCTTTCTTT CASSLKAGRDTEAFF
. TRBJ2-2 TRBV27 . TGTGCCAGCAGTTTCCCTAATACCGGGGAGCTGTTTTTT CASSFPNTGELFF
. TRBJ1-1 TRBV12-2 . TGTGCAAGTCGCTCCGGACACCGAGGGGGCACTGAAGCTTTCTTT CASRSGHRGGTEAFF
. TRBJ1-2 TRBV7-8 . TGTGCCAGCAGCTTAGGGGATTGGAGGGTGGAGGGCTACACCTTC CASSLGDWRVEGYTF
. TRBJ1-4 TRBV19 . TGTGCCAGTAGTTTCCCAGGGCGGACTAATGAAAAACTGTTTTTT CASSFPGRTNEKLFF
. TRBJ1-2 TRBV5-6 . TGTGCCAGCAGCTTCCACCGAGGGGGGGGCGTCGGTAACTATGGCTACACCTTC CASSFHRGGGVGNYGYTF
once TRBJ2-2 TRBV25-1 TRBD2 TGTGCCAGCAGTGAATCTTGGCTAGCGGTGAACACCGGGGAGCTGTTTTTT CASSESWLAVNTGELFF
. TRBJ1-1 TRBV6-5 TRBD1 TGTGCCAGCTATACAGGGGGCTGGCACACTGAAGCTTTCTTT CASYTGGWHTEAFF
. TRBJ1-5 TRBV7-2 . TGTGCCAGCAGCTCCATTTTACAGAATCAGCCCCAGCATTTT CASSSILQNQPQHF
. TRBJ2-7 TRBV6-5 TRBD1 TGTGCCAGCTCCATACAGGGGACCTACGAGCAGTACTTC CASSIQGTYEQYF
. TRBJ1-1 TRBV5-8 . TGTGCCAGCACCTCCAACCTCGGGACAAAGGTCTCTGAAGCTTTCTTT CASTSNLGTKVSEAFF
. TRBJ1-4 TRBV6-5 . TGTGCCAGCAGTTACGGGAGGGCGGCTAATGAAAAACTGTTTTTT CASSYGRAANEKLFF
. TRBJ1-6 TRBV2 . TGTGCCAGCAGTGCTGACGGGGGATCCGGGCACTCCTATAATTCACCCCTCCACTTT CASSADGGSGHSYNSPLHF
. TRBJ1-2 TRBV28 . TGTGCCAGCAGTTTTCGGGGGGGTGGCTACACCTTC CASSFRGGGYTF
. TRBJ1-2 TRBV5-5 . TGTGCCAGCAGCTTGGACCTACGGGGCTACACCTTC CASSLDLRGYTF
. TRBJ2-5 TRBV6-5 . TGTGCCAGCAGTTACGATCAGGGGCTGTCGGAGACCCAGTACTTC CASSYDQGLSETQYF
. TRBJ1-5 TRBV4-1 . TGCGCCAGCAGCCCACAGGGTACCAGGAATCAGCCCCAGCATTTT CASSPQGTRNQPQHF
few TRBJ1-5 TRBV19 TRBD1 TGTGCCAGTAGTGCCCTGGGACAGTTCATCAATCAGCCCCAGCATTTT CASSALGQFINQPQHF
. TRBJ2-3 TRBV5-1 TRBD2 TGCGCCAGCAGCTTGGTAACTAGCGCAGCGGCAGATACGCAGTATTTT CASSLVTSAAADTQYF
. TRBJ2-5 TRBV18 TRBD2 TGTGCCAGCTCACCAAAGCGGGGGTATCAAGAGACCCAGTACTTC CASSPKRGYQETQYF
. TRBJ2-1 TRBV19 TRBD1 TGTGCCAGTAGTACCGGACAGGGGGCTTTTTACAATGAGCAGTTCTTC CASSTGQGAFYNEQFF
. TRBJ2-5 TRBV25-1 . TGTGCCAGCAGGGTCACAGGGCGCGGGGAGACCCAGTACTTC CASRVTGRGETQYF
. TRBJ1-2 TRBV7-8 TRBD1 TGTGCCAGCAGCTTAGTGGGACAGGGGTTCGGTGGCTACACCTTC CASSLVGQGFGGYTF
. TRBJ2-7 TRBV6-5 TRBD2 TGTGCCAGCAGTTCCCCTAGCGGGGGGATTTACGAGCAGTACTTC CASSSPSGGIYEQYF
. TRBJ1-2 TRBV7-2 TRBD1 TGTGCCAGCAGCTTAGTGGTACAGGGGGCGGGTGGCTACACCTTC CASSLVVQGAGGYTF
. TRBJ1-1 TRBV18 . TGTGCCAGCTTACCCGAGCCACTGAACACTGAAGCTTTCTTT CASLPEPLNTEAFF
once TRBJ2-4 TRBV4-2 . TGTGCCAGCAGCCAAGATATCCCGGTGGGCCTAGCCAAAAACATTCAGTACTTC CASSQDIPVGLAKNIQYF
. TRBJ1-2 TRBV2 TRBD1 TGTGCCAGCAGGACGACAGGGGGGTACTATGGCTACACCTTC CASRTTGGYYGYTF
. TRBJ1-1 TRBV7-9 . TGTGCCAGCAGCTCCAGGGGCCCCCATGAAGCTTTCTTT CASSSRGPHEAFF
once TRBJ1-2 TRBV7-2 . TGTGCCAGCAGCTTAGCACGGAACTATGGCTACACCTTC CASSLARNYGYTF
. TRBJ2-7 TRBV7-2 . TGTGCCAGCAGAAACTTGCCAGGCCTAGCCAGTCACGAGCAGTACTTC CASRNLPGLASHEQYF
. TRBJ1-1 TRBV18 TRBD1 TGTGCCAGCTCACCGTTACAGGGGCCTCAGAACACTGAAGCTTTCTTT CASSPLQGPQNTEAFF
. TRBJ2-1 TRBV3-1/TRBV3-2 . TGTGCCAGCAGCCAAGGGCCTAGTTGGCAGTTCTTC CASSQGPSWQFF
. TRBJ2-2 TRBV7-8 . TGTGCCAGCAGCTTCAATCCCCAGAACACCGGGGAGCTGTTTTTT CASSFNPQNTGELFF